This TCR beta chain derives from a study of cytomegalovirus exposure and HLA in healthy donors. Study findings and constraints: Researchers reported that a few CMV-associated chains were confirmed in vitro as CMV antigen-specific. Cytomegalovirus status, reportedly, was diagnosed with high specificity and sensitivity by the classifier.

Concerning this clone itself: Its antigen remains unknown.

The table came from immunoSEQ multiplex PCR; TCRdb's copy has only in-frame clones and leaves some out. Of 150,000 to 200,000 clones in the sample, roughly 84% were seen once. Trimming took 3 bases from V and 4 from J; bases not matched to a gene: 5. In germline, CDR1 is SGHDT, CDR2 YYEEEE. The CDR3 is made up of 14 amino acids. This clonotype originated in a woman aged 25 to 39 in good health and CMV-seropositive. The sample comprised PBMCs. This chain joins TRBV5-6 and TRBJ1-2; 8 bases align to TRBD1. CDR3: CASSWGQVPYGYTF. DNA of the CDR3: TGTGCCAGCAGCTGGGGACAGGTTCCCTATGGCTACACCTTC.